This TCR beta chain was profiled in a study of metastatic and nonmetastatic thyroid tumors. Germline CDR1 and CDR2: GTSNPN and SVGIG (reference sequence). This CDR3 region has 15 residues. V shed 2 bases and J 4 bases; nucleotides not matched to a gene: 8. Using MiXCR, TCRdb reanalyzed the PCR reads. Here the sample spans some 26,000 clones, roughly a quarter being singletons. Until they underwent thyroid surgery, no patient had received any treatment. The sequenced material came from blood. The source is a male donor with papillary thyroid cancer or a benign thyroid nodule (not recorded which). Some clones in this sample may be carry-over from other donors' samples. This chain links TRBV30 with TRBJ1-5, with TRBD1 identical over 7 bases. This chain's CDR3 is CAWSWTGLGNQPQHF. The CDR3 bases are TGTGCCTGGAGTTGGACAGGTCTGGGGAATCAGCCCCAGCATTTT.